Below, 26 T cell receptor beta chains from the same sample are listed, as sequenced in a study of blood T cell repertoires in COVID-19 (dated by TCRdb to the early 2020s). Library preparation was by the immunoSEQ multiplex PCR assay. TCRdb retrieved this table from immuneACCESS and kept in-frame rearrangements only. Not all clones are present; in checked studies, unresolved V genes account for under half, and no reason is known for the remainder. For this sample there are approximately 300,000 clones; more than 90% appear just once. The ten largest clonotypes hold around 4.2% of the sample. Sequencing was carried out using PBMCs or T cells enriched from blood (not recorded which). Receptors were obtained from a woman in her 30s who had been exposed to COVID-19.

The chain couples TRBV5-4 to TRBJ1-6; D unclear. Germline CDR1 is SGHNT and CDR2 is YYREEE (reference sequence). V lost 2 bases to trimming and J lost 7 bases, with 22 bases between them. The CDR3 extends over 18 amino acids. For the CDR3, the DNA is TGTGCCAGCAGCTTAAATAGGTTTGGGCAGGTTGGGAATTCACCCCTCCACTTT. It codes for CASSLNRFGQVGNSPLHF.

In this sample, this clone turned up once. Within the sample, other DNA sequences also encode this same CDR3. The chain recombines TRBV7-9 with TRBJ2-5; D might be TRBD2 (7 bases). This CDR3 comprises 14 residues. The ends were cut back, 0 bases at V and 5 bases at J, with 10 bases in the middle. The germline V gene has CDR1 SEHNR and CDR2 FQNEAQ (reference sequence). The CDR3 region has the DNA TGTGCCAGCAGCTTAGCGGGGGGGCCGGAGACCCAGTACTTC. It translates to CASSLAGGPETQYF.

The chain links TRBV5-1 to TRBJ2-5, with 9 nucleotides matching TRBD2. Germline V lookup: CDR1 SGHRS, CDR2 YFSETQ. Losses at the gene ends were 2 bases for V and 4 bases for J; bases not matched to a gene: 9. CDR3 size: 16 residues. CDR3 DNA: TGCGCCAGCAGCTTTGGAGAAGCGGGGGGAATAGAGACCCAGTACTTC. It yields the protein CASSFGEAGGIETQYF.

The chain carries TRBV7-2 and TRBJ2-7; TRBD1 is a possible D gene (8 bases). There are 14 residues in the CDR3. Germline-derived CDR1 and CDR2 are SGHTA and FQGNSA. With 1 base removed from V and 9 bases from J, the gap between germline ends came to 16 bases. The DNA for the CDR3 is TGTGCCAGCAGCTTAGTAGGACAGGGAGGGGTGCAGTACTTC. It encodes CASSLVGQGGVQYF.

This chain links TRBV28 with TRBJ1-2, with D possibly being TRBD1 (6 bases). V gave up 1 base and J gave up 5 bases, with 11 bases separating them. Germline CDR1 is MDHEN and CDR2 is SYDVKM. CDR3 length: 14 residues. The CDR3, as DNA: TGTGCCAGCAGTTTATCCCGGCAGGGGTATGGCTACACCTTC. Protein product: CASSLSRQGYGYTF.

The genes are TRBV13 and TRBJ2-7, with 7 bases aligning to TRBD2. Germline values: CDR1 PRHDT, CDR2 FYEKMQ (reference sequence). Unmatched junction bases numbered 4, after V lost 5 bases and J lost 3 bases. This CDR3 spans 13 amino acids. This chain's CDR3 is CASSTSDYYEQYF. The CDR3 region has the DNA TGTGCCAGCAGCACTAGCGACTACTACGAGCAGTACTTC.

The chain recombines TRBV19 with TRBJ1-5, with D unclear. Germline CDR1 reads LNHDA; CDR2 reads SQIVND (reference sequence). This CDR3 is 15 amino acids long. V lost 3 bases to trimming and J lost 5 bases, with 14 bases between them. The chain's CDR3 is CASSINGNPHQPQHF. In DNA, the CDR3 is TGTGCCAGTAGTATTAATGGCAACCCCCATCAGCCCCAGCATTTT.

V is TRBV7-8 and J is TRBJ1-5, with 7 bases lining up with TRBD1. The CDR3 runs 16 residues. Germline V lookup: CDR1 SGHVS, CDR2 FQNEAQ. V was clipped by 4 bases and J by 4 bases; unmatched bases: 10. CDR3 nucleotide sequence: TGTGCCAGCAGCTCTTACAGGGGACACCAGAATCAGCCCCAGCATTTT. As protein: CASSSYRGHQNQPQHF.

V gene TRBV5-6 combines with J gene TRBJ2-2, with D perhaps TRBD2 (5 bases). The CDR3 loop spans 15 amino acids. CDR1 is SGHDT, CDR2 YYEEEE, per germline. Trimming left V 0 bases short and J 6 bases short, with 12 bases between. CDR3 nucleotides: TGTGCCAGCAGCTTGGCCCCCGCCGGGGCCGGGGAGCTGTTTTTT. Translation: CASSLAPAGAGELFF.

This clone was seen only a few times. The genes are TRBV13 and TRBJ1-1; no clear D gene. The CDR3 sequence is 12 residues long. Germline-derived CDR1 and CDR2 are PRHDT and FYEKMQ (reference sequence). The V gene lost 2 bases and the J gene lost 5 bases, with 6 bases spanning the gap. The DNA of the CDR3 is TGTGCCAGCAGCTTAACAGAAACTGAAGCTTTCTTT. Protein: CASSLTETEAFF.

The gene calls are TRBV7-8 and TRBJ2-7, with TRBD1 identical over 12 bases. The V and J ends lost 9 bases and 4 bases, in that order; junction bases with no gene match: 7. The CDR3 loop spans 14 amino acids. Germline lookup yields CDR1 SGHVS and CDR2 FQNEAQ. The CDR3 protein is CASQPGQGAYEQYF. Here the CDR3 DNA reads TGTGCCAGTCAACCGGGACAGGGGGCTTACGAGCAGTACTTC.

The rearrangement links TRBV27 to TRBJ1-5, with TRBD1 matching 8 bases. The germline V gene encodes CDR1 MNHEY and CDR2 SMNVEV (reference sequence). The CDR3 runs to 15 residues. V lost 7 bases, J lost 6 bases, and 11 bases stayed unmatched. CDR3 in amino acids: CASKAWQGASQPQHF. As DNA, the CDR3 is TGTGCCAGCAAAGCCTGGCAGGGGGCGTCTCAGCCCCAGCATTTT.

This clone was seen just once. The chain carries TRBV27 and TRBJ2-2; D may be TRBD2 (5 bases). Trimming left V 3 bases short and J 4 bases short, with 12 bases between. CDR1 is MNHEY and CDR2 is SMNVEV in the germline V gene (reference sequence). The CDR3 extends over 15 amino acids. CDR3 residues: CASSLGSGFTGELFF. In DNA form, the CDR3 reads TGTGCCAGCAGTTTGGGGAGTGGTTTCACCGGGGAGCTGTTTTTT.

The chain employs TRBV19 and TRBJ1-1; D remains unclear. Germline CDR1 is LNHDA and CDR2 is SQIVND (reference sequence). The CDR3 is 13 residues long. V lost 3 bases, J lost 13 bases, and 18 bases lay in between. The CDR3 nucleotides are TGTGCCAGTAGTATTTTATCTGGCCATCCCATTTTCTTT. This translates into CASSILSGHPIFF.

V is TRBV10-3 and J is TRBJ2-1, with D perhaps matching TRBD2 (5 bases). This CDR3 region has 13 residues. The germline V and J ends were trimmed by 7 bases and 4 bases, with 11 bases remaining between them. The germline V gene has CDR1 ENHRY and CDR2 SYGVKD. The CDR3 spells CAITMGVYNEQFF. DNA for the CDR3: TGTGCCATCACCATGGGAGTATACAATGAGCAGTTCTTC.

The V and J genes are TRBV4-3 and TRBJ2-7; 7 bases agree with TRBD1. The germline V gene has CDR1 LGHNA and CDR2 YSLEER. CDR3 length: 15 amino acids. The trim removed 0 bases at V and 2 bases at J, leaving 4 bases unmatched. The CDR3, as DNA: TGCGCCAGCAGCCAAGATGCCAGGGGGACCTACGAGCAGTACTTC. Encoded protein: CASSQDARGTYEQYF.

The V call is TRBV2, the J call TRBJ2-2; no clear D gene. With 3 bases removed from V and 4 bases from J, the gap between germline ends came to 18 bases. From germline, CDR1 is SNHLY and CDR2 FYNNEI. This CDR3 has 17 residues. The CDR3 DNA follows: TGTGCCAGCAGTGATCCAGTCCAAGTACATGGCACCGGGGAGCTGTTTTTT. This translates into CASSDPVQVHGTGELFF.

V usage is TRBV21-1 and J usage is TRBJ2-5; TRBD2 was called by the table and not checked on the DNA. TRBV21-1 is a documented pseudogene. CDR3 size: 14 residues. The CDR3 here is CASSKAAGGETQYF. CDR3 DNA: TGTGCCAGCAGCAAAGCGGCGGGGGGAGAGACCCAGTACTTC.

This chain joins TRBV29-1 and TRBJ2-7; tentative D call: TRBD1 (5 bases). V was trimmed by 5 bases and J by 5 bases, leaving 13 bases between them. Germline V gene sequence: CDR1 SQVTM, CDR2 ANQGSEA. The CDR3 has 12 residues. This chain's CDR3 is CSVLPGSHEQYF. The CDR3 DNA reads TGCAGCGTTCTTCCAGGGTCACACGAGCAGTACTTC.

This chain connects TRBV6-5 to TRBJ1-2; 12 bases are shared with TRBD1. The CDR3 runs 15 residues. V shed 7 bases, J shed 8 bases, and the junction held 11 bases outside the gene matches. CDR1 is MNHEY, CDR2 SVGAGI, per germline. Here the CDR3 reads CASNRDRGPKGGYTF. CDR3 nucleotide sequence: TGTGCCAGCAACCGGGACAGGGGGCCTAAAGGCGGCTACACCTTC.

The chain couples TRBV7-9 to TRBJ2-7; tentative D call: TRBD1 (6 bases). The CDR3 is 17 residues long. V lost 1 base, J lost 2 bases, and 18 bases lay in between. Germline assignment: CDR1 SEHNR and CDR2 FQNEAQ (reference sequence). As DNA, the CDR3 is TGTGCCAGCAGCTTAGATATGTGGGGACAAGCCACCTACGAGCAGTACTTC. This translates into CASSLDMWGQATYEQYF.

The chain joins TRBV11-2 to TRBJ2-7; 14 positions agree with TRBD2. V was pared by 1 base and J by 4 bases, with 6 bases of the junction left unmatched. Germline CDR1 reads SGHAT; CDR2 reads FQNNGV. There are 17 residues in the CDR3. The chain's CDR3 is CASSLVVGTSGGYEQYF. CDR3 DNA sequence: TGTGCCAGCAGCTTAGTAGTAGGGACTAGCGGGGGATACGAGCAGTACTTC.

This clone came up once. This rearrangement joins TRBV18 to TRBJ1-6, with no clear D. The V and J ends lost 1 base and 9 bases respectively, with 4 bases between them. The CDR3 consists of 12 residues. CDR1 is KGHSH, CDR2 LQKENI, per germline. The CDR3: CASSPLSSPLHF. The CDR3 DNA is TGTGCCAGCTCACCACTATCTTCACCCCTCCACTTT. Supplemented by reference TRBV18 and TRBJ1-6, the full variable domain reads NAGVMQNPRHLVRRRGQEARLRCSPMKGHSHVYWYRQLPEEGLKFMVYLQKENIIDESGMPKERFSAEFPKEGPSILRIQQVVRGDSAAYFCASSPLSSPLHFGNGTRLTVT.

The V gene is TRBV10-3, the J gene TRBJ1-5, with 7 positions matching TRBD1. Germline CDR1 and CDR2: ENHRY and SYGVKD. The CDR3 is 15 amino acids. The J segment lost 2 bases and the V segment lost 4 bases, leaving 5 bases of the junction unmatched. This CDR3 is CAISAAGGGNQPQHF. CDR3 sequence (DNA): TGTGCCATCAGTGCGGCAGGGGGAGGCAATCAGCCCCAGCATTTT.

The J gene is TRBJ1-2, the V gene TRBV4-2; unclear D gene. The CDR3 contains 15 residues. Trimming shortened V by 0 bases and J by 7 bases, and 15 bases separated the two germline ends. Germline values: CDR1 LGHNA, CDR2 YNFKEQ. CDR3 sequence (DNA): TGTGCCAGCAGCCAAGATCTCGGTGAAGATCTTGGCTACACCTTC. Translation gives CASSQDLGEDLGYTF.

This chain connects TRBV27 to TRBJ2-1; 7 bases line up with TRBD2. This CDR3 is built from 15 residues. The germline CDR1 and CDR2 sequences are MNHEY and SMNVEV (reference sequence). V shed 3 bases, J shed 0 bases, and the junction held 2 bases outside the gene matches. The CDR3: CASSFGLVSYNEQFF. In nucleotides, the CDR3 is TGTGCCAGCAGTTTCGGACTAGTCTCCTACAATGAGCAGTTCTTC.